This is a list of T cell receptor beta chains from one sample in a study of shared clonotypes between healthy human individuals. The table came from immunoSEQ multiplex PCR; TCRdb's copy has only in-frame clones and leaves some out. The sample gives about 2.4 million clones, roughly 93% of which show up once; approximately 0.35% is in the top ten. The sample consisted of naive CD4+ T cells from PBMCs. All receptors come from a man aged 18 to 29 in good health. Some clones in this sample may be carry-over from other donors' samples. Both conserved end residues are part of each CDR3. The D gene is left open where the match is weak. Not all rows give a size; the values are once, few, many and, for expanded clones, a class.

j_gene | abundance | v_gene | d_gene | CDR3aa | CDR3nt
TRBJ2-7 | NA | TRBV5-1 | TRBD1 | CASSQGQGRAEQYF | TGCGCCAGCAGCCAAGGACAGGGGCGAGCCGAGCAGTACTTC
TRBJ1-3 | once | TRBV2 | TRBD1 | CASGRDRGPDTIYF | TGTGCCAGCGGCCGGGACAGGGGCCCCGACACCATATATTTT
TRBJ2-5 | NA | TRBV9 | NA | CASSVDPSSETQYF | TGTGCCAGCAGCGTAGATCCCTCGTCGGAGACCCAGTACTTC
TRBJ2-1 | NA | TRBV28 | TRBD2 | CASSRLAGGLGEQFF | TGTGCCAGCAGCCGACTAGCGGGAGGGTTAGGTGAGCAGTTCTTC
TRBJ2-7 | NA | TRBV6-5 | NA | CASSRESSYEQYF | TGTGCCAGCAGTCGGGAGAGCTCCTACGAGCAGTACTTC
TRBJ2-2 | once | TRBV5-6 | NA | CASSLSLVANTGELFF | TGTGCCAGCAGCTTGAGTTTAGTAGCGAACACCGGGGAGCTGTTTTTT
TRBJ2-7 | NA | TRBV5-8 | NA | CASRRDGRSYEQYF | TGTGCCAGCAGGAGGGACGGAAGATCCTACGAGCAGTACTTC
TRBJ2-1 | NA | TRBV9 | NA | CASSVGGGSYNEQFF | TGTGCCAGCAGCGTAGGGGGTGGGAGCTACAATGAGCAGTTCTTC
TRBJ2-2 | once | TRBV6-1 | TRBD2 | CASDQLSGSTGELFF | TGTGCCAGCGATCAACTAAGCGGGAGCACCGGGGAGCTGTTTTTT
TRBJ2-3 | NA | TRBV11-3 | TRBD1 | CASSLGGQGPQYF | TGTGCCAGCAGCTTAGGGGGACAGGGTCCGCAGTATTTT
TRBJ1-4 | NA | TRBV5-1 | NA | CASSPLAGESRNEKLFF | TGCGCCAGCAGCCCTCTGGCGGGGGAGTCTCGTAATGAAAAACTGTTTTTT
TRBJ2-3 | NA | TRBV4-2 | TRBD2 | CASSQRGGRATTDTQYF | TGTGCCAGCAGCCAAAGGGGCGGGAGGGCTACCACAGATACGCAGTATTTT
TRBJ2-7 | NA | TRBV5-1 | NA | CASSPGLTLSLYEQYF | TGCGCCAGCAGCCCAGGACTGACCTTGTCCCTCTACGAGCAGTACTTC
TRBJ1-1 | NA | TRBV6-6 | NA | CASRKQGITEAFF | TGTGCCAGCAGAAAGCAGGGAATAACTGAAGCTTTCTTT
TRBJ1-1 | NA | TRBV5-6 | TRBD1 | CASSRDRGQTEAFF | TGTGCCAGCAGCAGGGACAGGGGGCAAACTGAAGCTTTCTTT
TRBJ1-2 | NA | TRBV4-3 | NA | CASSREGTADVSYTF | TGCGCCAGCAGCCGAGAGGGGACCGCGGATGTAAGCTACACCTTC
TRBJ1-5 | few | TRBV10-3 | TRBD1 | CAISITGQGQPQHF | TGTGCCATCAGTATCACGGGACAGGGCCAGCCCCAGCATTTT
TRBJ1-2 | NA | TRBV28 | NA | CASSRGATNYGYTF | TGTGCCTCCTCCCGGGGGGCTACTAACTATGGCTACACCTTC
TRBJ2-7 | few | TRBV19 | NA | CASSRERGYEQYF | TGTGCCAGTAGTCGGGAACGGGGGTACGAGCAGTACTTC
TRBJ2-5 | NA | TRBV15 | NA | CATSRDRGWETQYF | TGTGCCACCAGCAGAGATCGGGGGTGGGAGACCCAGTACTTC
TRBJ1-1 | NA | TRBV5-1 | NA | CASSLLVGTEAFF | TGCGCCAGCAGCTTGCTGGTGGGCACTGAAGCTTTCTTT
TRBJ2-7 | NA | TRBV10-3 | TRBD1 | CASTGTVITREQYF | TGTGCCAGTACCGGGACAGTGATTACGCGGGAGCAGTACTTC
TRBJ2-7 | NA | TRBV9 | NA | CASSKLTSSYEQYF | TGTGCCAGCAGCAAACTGACATCCTCCTACGAGCAGTACTTC
TRBJ2-4 | NA | TRBV6-5 | TRBD1 | CASSYSGGAGKNIQYF | TGTGCCAGCAGTTACTCAGGGGGCGCGGGCAAAAACATTCAGTACTTC
TRBJ2-3 | NA | TRBV11-3 | TRBD2 | CASSARTSGRGTDTQYF | TGTGCCAGCAGCGCGCGGACTAGCGGGAGGGGGACAGATACGCAGTATTTT
TRBJ1-1 | NA | TRBV4-3 | NA | CASSQDRASEGAFF | TGCGCCAGCAGCCAAGATAGAGCGTCGGAAGGGGCTTTCTTT
TRBJ1-1 | NA | TRBV20-1 | NA | CSASTPPEAFF | TGCAGTGCTAGTACCCCCCCTGAAGCTTTCTTT
TRBJ1-5 | NA | TRBV30 | NA | CAWSVQHNQPQHF | TGTGCCTGGAGTGTTCAACACAATCAGCCCCAGCATTTT
TRBJ1-2 | NA | TRBV7-9 | NA | CASSLAQLYGYTF | TGTGCCAGCAGCTTAGCCCAGCTCTATGGCTACACCTTC
TRBJ2-7 | NA | TRBV7-2 | TRBD2 | CASSLASRAGVYEQYF | TGTGCCAGCAGCTTAGCGAGCCGAGCGGGAGTATACGAGCAGTACTTC
TRBJ1-4 | NA | TRBV6-5 | TRBD1 | CASSRGTVNEKLFF | TGTGCCAGCAGCCGTGGGACAGTTAATGAAAAACTGTTTTTT
TRBJ2-3 | NA | TRBV10-3 | NA | CAISVVGATDTQYF | TGTGCCATCAGTGTTGTAGGAGCCACAGATACGCAGTATTTT
TRBJ2-3 | NA | TRBV15 | NA | CATSRDPHPSTDTQYF | TGTGCCACCAGCAGAGATCCCCACCCTAGCACAGATACGCAGTATTTT
TRBJ2-7 | NA | TRBV5-6 | NA | CASSLRGWSYEQYF | TGTGCCAGCAGCTTGAGGGGTTGGTCCTACGAGCAGTACTTC
TRBJ2-7 | NA | TRBV9 | NA | CASSISSSTYEQYF | TGTGCCAGCAGCATAAGCAGTTCAACCTACGAGCAGTACTTC
TRBJ1-2 | NA | TRBV29-1 | NA | CSVSLLVPGANYGYTF | TGCAGCGTTTCGCTTTTAGTCCCAGGGGCTAACTATGGCTACACCTTC
TRBJ1-1 | NA | TRBV29-1 | NA | CSVAGKMNTEAFF | TGCAGCGTTGCGGGAAAGATGAACACTGAAGCTTTCTTT
TRBJ1-4 | NA | TRBV29-1 | TRBD1 | CSVEIGQGNEKLFF | TGCAGCGTTGAAATCGGACAGGGTAATGAAAAACTGTTTTTT
TRBJ2-7 | once | TRBV6-5 | NA | CASNSFTGGEQYF | TGTGCCAGCAACTCCTTTACGGGCGGAGAGCAGTACTTC
TRBJ1-1 | NA | TRBV7-9 | NA | CASSHRDTEAFF | TGTGCCAGCAGCCACAGAGACACTGAAGCTTTCTTT
TRBJ2-3 | NA | TRBV11-2 | NA | CASSLDRVTDTQYF | TGTGCCAGCAGCTTAGACAGGGTCACAGATACGCAGTATTTT
TRBJ2-4 | NA | TRBV7-2 | TRBD1 | CASNYVGTAKNIQYF | TGTGCCAGCAACTACGTAGGGACAGCGAAAAACATTCAGTACTTC
TRBJ2-2 | NA | TRBV5-6 | TRBD1 | CASSLEDRGELFF | TGTGCCAGCAGCTTGGAGGACAGGGGGGAGCTGTTTTTT
TRBJ1-4 | NA | TRBV5-4 | NA | CASSLSNEKLFF | TGTGCCAGCAGCTTGTCTAATGAAAAACTGTTTTTT
TRBJ2-3 | NA | TRBV28 | NA | CASSRDFSPSTDTQYF | TGTGCCAGCAGCCGGGACTTTTCTCCTAGCACAGATACGCAGTATTTT